Sequencing of this T cell receptor beta chain was carried out in a study of CD8+ T cells in alopecia areata (dated by TCRdb to the late 2010s). A note on the overall study: Treated patients were enrolled in an open-label pilot trial of oral tofacitinib, 5 to 10 mg twice daily, for moderate-to-severe alopecia areata. Tofacitinib was given for 6 to 18 months, followed by 6 months of follow-up off drug to assess delayed response and recurrence. The SALT score, which quantifies the percentage of affected scalp surface area, was used to measure disease severity in treated patients. In both human patients and the C3H/HeJ mouse model, the study applied high-throughput TCRbeta sequencing to look at T cell clonal expansion in alopecia areata. Scalp tissue and sorted CD4+ and CD8+ peripheral blood T cells from patchy and totalis/universalis alopecia areata patients and from healthy controls were covered by human TCRbeta sequencing. Tofacitinib-treated patients had biopsies at baseline and at 4 and 24 weeks of treatment, with a later scalp biopsy in several patients. Clonality in the scalp was compared among normal scalp (n=4), patchy alopecia areata scalp (n=8), and alopecia totalis/universalis scalp (n=8). The RNA source kit depended on sample type: the PAXgene miRNA kit for fixed scalp, the miRNeasy kit for PBMCs, and the RNeasy kit for mouse skin. immunoSEQ multiplex PCR using 35 Vbeta forward primers and 13 Jbeta reverse primers was used to amplify TCRbeta CDR3 regions.

In the case of this clone: The target of this receptor is not known. No quality values exist for individual bases; no much larger clone is one base distant.

The sample's treatment or condition label, decoded: oral pan-JAK inhibitor, 5-10 mg twice daily. From alopecia areata patients, peripheral blood was collected along with lesional scalp punch biopsies. PBMCs were isolated by density centrifugation and stained for CD3, CD4 and CD8, and CD4+ and CD8+ T cells were sorted on a FACSAria. The library was generated by the immunoSEQ multiplex PCR assay. RNA was extracted from all samples and reverse transcribed into cDNA, which served as template for TCR sequencing. First-strand cDNA was synthesized with SuperScript III using a 2:1 mix of oligo-dT and random hexamers. A synthetic immune receptor repertoire was used to measure amplification bias, and any remaining bias was corrected computationally. The published analysis was carried out like this. Raw reads were preprocessed to remove errors, and CDR3 was defined according to IMGT conventions as the region from the conserved cysteine to phenylalanine. Clonality was calculated as 1 minus Shannon entropy normalized by log2 of the number of productive unique TCRs. Whether scalp clones were CD4 or CD8 was inferred by matching scalp TCRbeta sequences against CD4 and CD8 repertoires sorted from blood. The source is immuneACCESS, and TCRdb retained only in-frame sequences with V and J called. Part of the clones is not carried over; for the studies checked, unresolved V genes explain less than half of this, and the remainder is unexplained. That table is the source of V, J and clone size, and D and trimming were worked out from the DNA. The table for this sample lists 95,000 to 100,000 clones; roughly three fifths of them were counted only once. The ten largest make up 15% to 20% of the sample.

The paper as a whole reports these results and caveats: Shared TCR sequences between patients were less evident than in mice, which may be partly attributable to HLA diversity in the patient population. Scalp TCR repertoire analysis is complicated because resident alphabeta T cells in normal human skin are also sequenced, whereas mouse skin is dominated by gammadelta T cells. Many expanded lesional clones persisted in scalp and blood during tofacitinib treatment, which may partly explain relapse after stopping treatment. Compared with normal scalp, lesional scalp, particularly in alopecia totalis/universalis, had higher clonality and more expanded CD8+ clones, which suggests antigenic drive. Tofacitinib significantly lowered scalp clonality and the number of expanded CD8+ clones among the top 100 scalp clones. Because the treated cohort was small and had only one nonresponder, larger studies are needed to examine links between baseline CD8+ expansion and response.

CDR1 is given as SGHAT and CDR2 as FQNNGV, both from the germline V gene. V loses 5 bases, J loses 1 base, and the germline ends lie 20 bases apart. From the cysteine through the phenylalanine, the CDR3 covers 17 amino acids. The only DNA kept is the CDR3, 51 bases in frame from the first base. The sequence came from a human donor with alopecia areata. The specimen was CD8+ T cells sorted from blood, collected at approximately week 61, from a patient treated with tofacitinib. The receptor chain draws on TRBV11-2 and TRBJ2-5, with TRBD2 perhaps the D gene, on 6 matching bases. The DNA sequence is TGTGCCAGCAGCCCCCGGAACTCCTGGGGGGTCCAAGAGACCCAGTACTTC. Its translation is CASSPRNSWGVQETQYF. Beyond the CDR3, the reference TRBV11-2 and TRBJ2-5 genes provide the residues; the full variable domain reads: EAGVAQSPRYKIIEKRQSVAFWCNPISGHATLYWYQQILGQGPKLLIQFQNNGVVDDSQLPKDRFSAERLKGVDSTLKIQPAKLEDSAVYLCASSPRNSWGVQETQYFGPGTRLLVL.